This T cell receptor beta chain was observed in a study of blood T cell repertoires in COVID-19. In the original workflow: Reference gene primer amplification yielded estimated nucleated cell counts. Clones were read by immunoSEQ multiplex PCR, and TCRdb kept only the in-frame ones, dropping some. That table gives V, J and clone size, and the DNA gave D and trimming. Here the sample spans some 270,000 clones, more than 85% being singletons. The germline V gene has CDR1 SGDLS and CDR2 YYNGEE. Germline trimming cut 0 bases from V and 4 bases from J; bases unmatched to any gene: 6. The CDR3 covers 16 residues. Exposed study participants had met a COVID-19 case within 2 weeks before entry.

Sequencing was carried out using PBMCs or T cells enriched from blood (not recorded which). The receptor was derived from a man aged 35 to 55 who had been exposed to COVID-19. This chain uses TRBV9 with TRBJ2-3, with 9 bases matching TRBD2. The CDR3 nucleotides are TGTGCCAGCAGCGTAGCTAGCGGGGATCGGGCAGATACGCAGTATTTT. The encoded protein is CASSVASGDRADTQYF.